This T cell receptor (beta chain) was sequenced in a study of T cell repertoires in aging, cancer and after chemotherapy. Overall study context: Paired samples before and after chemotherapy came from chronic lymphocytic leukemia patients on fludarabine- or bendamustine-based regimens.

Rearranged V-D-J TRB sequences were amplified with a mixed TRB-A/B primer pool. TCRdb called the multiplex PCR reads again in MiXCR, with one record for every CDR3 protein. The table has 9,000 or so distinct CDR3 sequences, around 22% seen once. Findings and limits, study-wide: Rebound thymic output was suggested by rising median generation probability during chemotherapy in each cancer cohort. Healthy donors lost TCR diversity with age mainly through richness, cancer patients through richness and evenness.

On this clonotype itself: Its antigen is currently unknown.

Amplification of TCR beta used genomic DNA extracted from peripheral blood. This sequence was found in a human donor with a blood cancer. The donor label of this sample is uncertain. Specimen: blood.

This CDR3 is CASSVVSGSTYEQYF. CDR3 nucleotide sequence: TGTGCCAGCAGTGTAGTTAGCGGGAGTACCTACGAGCAGTACTTC. This chain links TRBV2 with TRBJ2-7; TRBD2 matches at 9 bases. Looked up from germline, CDR1 is SNHLY and CDR2 is FYNNEI. The J segment lost 2 bases and the V segment lost 4 bases, leaving 6 bases of the junction unmatched. CDR3 length: 15 residues.